The TCR beta chain under discussion was sequenced for a study of blood T cell repertoires in COVID-19. The V and J ends lost 1 base and 4 bases, in that order; junction bases with no gene match: 2. Germline CDR1 is SNHLY and CDR2 is FYNNEI. The length of the CDR3 is 14 residues. Sequencing was performed with immunoSEQ multiplex PCR; in TCRdb, only in-frame clones are kept and a portion is missing. The sample gives some 190,000 clones, about 85% of which show up once; 7.5% to 9.5% is in the top ten. The TCR originated in a woman aged 60-70 years with acute or convalescent COVID-19. The V gene is TRBV2, the J gene TRBJ2-7; 9 nucleotides align to TRBD1. The sample consisted of peripheral blood. DNA for the CDR3: TGTGCCAGCAGTGAAGGAGGACAGGGGTACGAGCAGTACGTC. Translating it yields CASSEGGQGYEQYV.